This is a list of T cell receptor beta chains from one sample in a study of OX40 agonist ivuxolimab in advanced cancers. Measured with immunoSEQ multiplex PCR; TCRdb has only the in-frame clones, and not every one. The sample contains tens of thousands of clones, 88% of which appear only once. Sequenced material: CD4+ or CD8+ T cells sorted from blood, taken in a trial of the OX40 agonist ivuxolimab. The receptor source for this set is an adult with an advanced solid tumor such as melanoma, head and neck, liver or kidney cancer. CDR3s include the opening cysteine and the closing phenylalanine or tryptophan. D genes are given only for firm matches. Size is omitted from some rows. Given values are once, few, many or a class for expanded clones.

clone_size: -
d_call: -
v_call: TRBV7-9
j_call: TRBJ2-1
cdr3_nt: TGTGCCAGCCGTCTTAGCTACGAGCAGTTCTTC
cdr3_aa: CASRLSYEQFF

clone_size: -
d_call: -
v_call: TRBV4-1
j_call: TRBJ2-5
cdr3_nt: TGCGCCAGCAGCCAAGTTAAAAGCACCCAAGAGACCCAGTACTTC
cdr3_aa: CASSQVKSTQETQYF

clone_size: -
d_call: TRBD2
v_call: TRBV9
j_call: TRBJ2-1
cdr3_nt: TGTGCCAGCAGCCCCCCAGGACTAGCGGGATGGAATGAGCAGTTCTTC
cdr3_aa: CASSPPGLAGWNEQFF

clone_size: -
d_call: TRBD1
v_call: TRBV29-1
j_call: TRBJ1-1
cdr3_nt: TGCAGCGTTGAACCGGGACAGGGACATCCGAACACTGAAGCTTTCTTT
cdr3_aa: CSVEPGQGHPNTEAFF

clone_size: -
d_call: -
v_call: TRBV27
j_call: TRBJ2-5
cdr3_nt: TGTGCCAGCAGTCCGGGACTGGACTTCCAAGAGACCCAGTACTTC
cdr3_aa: CASSPGLDFQETQYF

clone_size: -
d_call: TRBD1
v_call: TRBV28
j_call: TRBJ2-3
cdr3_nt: TGTGCCAGCAGGATGGGACAGGGAAGCACAGATACGCAGTATTTT
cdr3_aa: CASRMGQGSTDTQYF

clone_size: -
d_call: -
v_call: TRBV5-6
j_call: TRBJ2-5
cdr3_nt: TGTGCCAGCAGCTTGGTCCGGGAGGAGACCCAGTACTTC
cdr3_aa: CASSLVREETQYF

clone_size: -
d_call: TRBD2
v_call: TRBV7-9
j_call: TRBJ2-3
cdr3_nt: TGTGCCAGCAGCCGACTAGCGCCACGCACAGATACGCAGTATTTT
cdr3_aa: CASSRLAPRTDTQYF

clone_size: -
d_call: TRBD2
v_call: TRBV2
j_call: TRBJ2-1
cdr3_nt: TGTGCCAGTCGACTAGCGGGCCAATACAATGAGCAGTTCTTC
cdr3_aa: CASRLAGQYNEQFF

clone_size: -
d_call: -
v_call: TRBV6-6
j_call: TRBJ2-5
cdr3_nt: TGTGCCAGCCGGGCAGGGTTATTCGAGACCCAGTACTTC
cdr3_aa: CASRAGLFETQYF

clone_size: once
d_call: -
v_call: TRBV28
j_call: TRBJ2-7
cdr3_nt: TGTGCCAGCAGTTTTTCGGTGTACGAGCAGTACTTC
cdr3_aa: CASSFSVYEQYF